The T cell receptor beta chain under discussion was sequenced for a study of T cells after yellow fever vaccination. TCR cDNA, made by 5'RACE template switching, carried an added universal primer site and UMIs. TCRdb ran MiXCR on the 5' RACE reads and lists one entry per CDR3 protein. This table holds 450,000 to 650,000 distinct CDR3 sequences, around an eighth found once. Study findings and constraints: Researchers report a weaker secondary response that nonetheless peaked faster, day 5 versus 15. There was a small share of clonotypes that showed up in both the CD4 and CD8 compartments. Once the booster was given, most primary-vaccination clones reappeared, at just under 98% for CD4 and over 85% for CD8.

CDR3 size: 16 residues. Germline V lookup: CDR1 MNHEY, CDR2 SVGAGI. The V gene end was trimmed by 4 bases and the J gene end by 6 bases; junction bases not matched to a gene: 14. On this clonotype: As yet, its antigen is unknown.

The source was PBMCs, collected on the day of the yellow fever booster vaccination. The clonotype comes from a man aged 25 to 45 who received the YFV17D yellow fever vaccine. The chain carries TRBV6-5 and TRBJ2-7, with TRBD2 matching over 8 bases. Here the CDR3 DNA reads TGTGCCAGCAGTTCACCGGGACTAGTCGTAGAGGGCGAGCAGTACTTC. It specifies CASSSPGLVVEGEQYF.